This T cell receptor (beta chain) stems from a study of cytomegalovirus exposure and HLA in healthy donors. PCR involved 60 Vbeta and 13 Jbeta primers. Profiling relied on immunoSEQ multiplex PCR, and the TCRdb table lists in-frame clones only, not all of them. This sample yields some 130,000 clones, of which roughly 79% are seen a single time; approximately 0.99% belongs to the top ten. This clone was seen once. V lost 4 bases, J lost 0 bases, and 6 bases stayed unmatched. CDR3 length: 16 residues. Germline V gene sequence: CDR1 SGHRS, CDR2 YFSETQ. This clonotype was obtained from a male donor in good health and CMV-seronegative. Specimen: PBMCs. V usage is TRBV5-1 and J usage is TRBJ2-5; 10 bases align to TRBD2. CDR3 in amino acids: CASSKIAGGNQETQYF. DNA of the CDR3: TGCGCCAGCAGCAAAATAGCGGGGGGAAACCAAGAGACCCAGTACTTC.